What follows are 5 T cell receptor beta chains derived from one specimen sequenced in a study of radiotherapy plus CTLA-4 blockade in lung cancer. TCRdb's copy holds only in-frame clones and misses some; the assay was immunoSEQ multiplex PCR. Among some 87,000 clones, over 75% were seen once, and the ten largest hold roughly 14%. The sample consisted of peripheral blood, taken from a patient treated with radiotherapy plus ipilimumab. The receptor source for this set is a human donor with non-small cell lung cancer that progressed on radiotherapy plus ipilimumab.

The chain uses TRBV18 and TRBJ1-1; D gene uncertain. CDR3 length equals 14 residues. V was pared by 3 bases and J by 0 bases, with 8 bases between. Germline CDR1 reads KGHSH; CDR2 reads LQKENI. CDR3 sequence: CASSPGQMNTEAFF. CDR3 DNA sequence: TGTGCCAGCTCACCTGGGCAGATGAACACTGAAGCTTTCTTT.

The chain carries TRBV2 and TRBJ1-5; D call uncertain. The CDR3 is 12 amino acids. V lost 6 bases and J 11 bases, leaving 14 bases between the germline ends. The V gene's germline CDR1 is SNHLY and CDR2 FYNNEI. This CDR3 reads CASRMEDRSQHF. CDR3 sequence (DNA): TGTGCCAGCAGGATGGAGGATCGGTCCCAGCATTTT.

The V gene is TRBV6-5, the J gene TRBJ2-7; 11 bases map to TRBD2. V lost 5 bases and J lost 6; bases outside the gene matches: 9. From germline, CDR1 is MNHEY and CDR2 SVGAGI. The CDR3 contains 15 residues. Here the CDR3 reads CASSKLTSGTAEQYF. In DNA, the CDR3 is TGTGCCAGCAGTAAATTGACTAGCGGGACCGCCGAGCAGTACTTC.

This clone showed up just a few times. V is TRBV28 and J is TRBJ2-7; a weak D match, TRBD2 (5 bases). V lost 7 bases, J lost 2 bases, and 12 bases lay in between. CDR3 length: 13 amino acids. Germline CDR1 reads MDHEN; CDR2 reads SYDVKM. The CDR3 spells CASTSSPTYEQYF. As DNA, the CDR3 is TGTGCCAGCACTTCTAGCCCAACCTACGAGCAGTACTTC.

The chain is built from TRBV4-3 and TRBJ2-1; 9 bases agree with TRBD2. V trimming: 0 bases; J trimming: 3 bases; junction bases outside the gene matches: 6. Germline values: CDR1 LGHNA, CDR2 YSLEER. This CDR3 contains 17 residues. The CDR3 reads CASSQDLRAGGYNEQFF. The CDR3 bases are TGCGCCAGCAGCCAAGATTTAAGAGCGGGGGGCTACAATGAGCAGTTCTTC.